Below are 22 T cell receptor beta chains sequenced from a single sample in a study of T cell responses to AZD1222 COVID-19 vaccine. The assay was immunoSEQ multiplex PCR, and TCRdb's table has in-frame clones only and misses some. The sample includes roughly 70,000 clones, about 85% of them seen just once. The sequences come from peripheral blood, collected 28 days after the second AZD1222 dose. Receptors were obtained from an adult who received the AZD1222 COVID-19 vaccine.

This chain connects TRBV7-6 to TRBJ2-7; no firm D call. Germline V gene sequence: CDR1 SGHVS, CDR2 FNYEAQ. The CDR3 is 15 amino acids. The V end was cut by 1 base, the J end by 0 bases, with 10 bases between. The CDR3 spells CASSLDDGLSYEQYF. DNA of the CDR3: TGTGCCAGCAGCTTAGACGACGGCCTCTCCTACGAGCAGTACTTC.

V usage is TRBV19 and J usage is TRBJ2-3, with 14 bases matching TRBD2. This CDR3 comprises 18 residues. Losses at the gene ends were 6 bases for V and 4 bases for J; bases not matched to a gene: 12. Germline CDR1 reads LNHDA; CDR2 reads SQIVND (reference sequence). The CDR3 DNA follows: TGTGCCAGTAGCAGCCCCGGGACTAGCGGGAGAATGTCAGATACGCAGTATTTT. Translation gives CASSSPGTSGRMSDTQYF.

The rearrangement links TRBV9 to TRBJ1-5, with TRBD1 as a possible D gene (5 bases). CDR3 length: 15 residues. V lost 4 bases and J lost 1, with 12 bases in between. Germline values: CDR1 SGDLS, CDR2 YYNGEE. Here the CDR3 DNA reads TGTGCCAGCAGCCTAAGTGGGGCCAGCAATCAGCCCCAGCATTTT. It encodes CASSLSGASNQPQHF. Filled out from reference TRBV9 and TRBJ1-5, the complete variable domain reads DSGVTQTPKHLITATGQRVTLRCSPRSGDLSVYWYQQSLDQGLQFLIQYYNGEERAKGNILERFSAQQFPDLHSELNLSSLELGDSALYFCASSLSGASNQPQHFGDGTRLSIL.

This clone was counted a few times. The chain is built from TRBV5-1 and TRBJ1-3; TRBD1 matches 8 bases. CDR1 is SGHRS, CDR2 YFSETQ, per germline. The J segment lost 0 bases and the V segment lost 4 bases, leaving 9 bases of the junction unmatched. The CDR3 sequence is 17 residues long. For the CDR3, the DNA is TGCGCCAGCAGCCCTTGGGGGACAGGTTACTCTGGAAACACCATATATTTT. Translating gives CASSPWGTGYSGNTIYF.

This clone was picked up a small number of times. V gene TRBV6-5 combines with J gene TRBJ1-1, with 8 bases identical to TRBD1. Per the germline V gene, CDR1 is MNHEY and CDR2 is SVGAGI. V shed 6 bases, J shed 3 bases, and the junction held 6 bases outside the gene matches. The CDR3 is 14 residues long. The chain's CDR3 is CASRVNRGDTEAFF. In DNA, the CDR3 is TGTGCCAGCAGGGTAAACAGGGGGGACACTGAAGCTTTCTTT.

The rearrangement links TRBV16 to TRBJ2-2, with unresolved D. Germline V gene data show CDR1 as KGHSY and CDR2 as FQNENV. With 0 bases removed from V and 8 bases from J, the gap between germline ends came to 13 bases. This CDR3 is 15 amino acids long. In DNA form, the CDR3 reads TGTGCCAGCAGCCAATCCAGGCCAGCACAGGGGGAGCTGTTTTTT. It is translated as CASSQSRPAQGELFF. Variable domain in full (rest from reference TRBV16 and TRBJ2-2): GEEVAQTPKHLVRGEGQKAKLYCAPIKGHSYVFWYQQVLKNEFKFLISFQNENVFDETGMPKERFSAKCLPNSPCSLEIQATKLEDSAVYFCASSQSRPAQGELFFGEGSRLTVL.

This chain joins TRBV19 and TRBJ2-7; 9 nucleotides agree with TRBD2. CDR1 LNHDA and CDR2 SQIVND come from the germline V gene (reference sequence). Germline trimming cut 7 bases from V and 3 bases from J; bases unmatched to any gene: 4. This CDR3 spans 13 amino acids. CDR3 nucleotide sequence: TGTGCCAGTAAGCCTAGCGGGAACTACGAGCAGTACTTC. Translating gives CASKPSGNYEQYF. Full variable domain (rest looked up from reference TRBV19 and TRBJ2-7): DGGITQSPKYLFRKEGQNVTLSCEQNLNHDAMYWYRQDPGQGLRLIYYSQIVNDFQKGDIAEGYSVSREKKESFPLTVTSAQKNPTAFYLCASKPSGNYEQYFGPGTRLTVT.

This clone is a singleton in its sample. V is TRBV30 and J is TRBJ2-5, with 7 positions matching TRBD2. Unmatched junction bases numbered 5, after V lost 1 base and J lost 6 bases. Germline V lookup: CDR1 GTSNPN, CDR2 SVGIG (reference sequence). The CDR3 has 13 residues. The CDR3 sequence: CAWSASGGKTQYF. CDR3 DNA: TGTGCCTGGAGTGCTAGCGGAGGCAAGACCCAGTACTTC.

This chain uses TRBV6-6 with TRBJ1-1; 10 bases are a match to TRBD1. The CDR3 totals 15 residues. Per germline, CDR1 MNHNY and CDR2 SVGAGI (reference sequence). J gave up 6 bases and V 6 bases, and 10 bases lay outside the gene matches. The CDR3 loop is CASRSHGTGAPEAFF. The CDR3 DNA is TGTGCCAGCAGATCACACGGGACAGGGGCGCCTGAAGCTTTCTTT.

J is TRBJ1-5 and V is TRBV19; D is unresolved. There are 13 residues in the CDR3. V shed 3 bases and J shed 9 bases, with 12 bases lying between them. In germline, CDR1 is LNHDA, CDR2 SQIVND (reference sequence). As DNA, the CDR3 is TGTGCCAGTAGTATCGATGTCCTTTCGCCCCAGCATTTT. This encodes CASSIDVLSPQHF.

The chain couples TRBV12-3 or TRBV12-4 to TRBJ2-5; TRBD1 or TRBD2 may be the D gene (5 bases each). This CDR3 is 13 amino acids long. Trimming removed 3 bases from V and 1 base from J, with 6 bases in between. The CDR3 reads CASSFGTQETQYF. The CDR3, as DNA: TGTGCCAGCAGTTTCGGGACCCAAGAGACCCAGTACTTC.

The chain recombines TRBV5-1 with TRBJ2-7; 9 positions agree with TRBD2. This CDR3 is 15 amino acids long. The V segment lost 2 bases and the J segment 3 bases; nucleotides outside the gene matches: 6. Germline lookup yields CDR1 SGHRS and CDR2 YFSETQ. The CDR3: CASSFGSGSGYEQYF. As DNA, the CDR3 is TGCGCCAGCAGCTTTGGTAGCGGGAGTGGCTACGAGCAGTACTTC.

CDR3 sequence reads: CASSSGQMNTEAFF. CDR3 nucleotide sequence: TGTGCCAGCAGTTCGGGACAGATGAACACTGAAGCTTTCTTT. The rearrangement uses TRBV28 and TRBJ1-1; 7 bases agree with TRBD1. Germline loops: CDR1 MDHEN, CDR2 SYDVKM. The CDR3 is made up of 14 amino acids. The J segment lost 0 bases and the V segment lost 4 bases, leaving 2 bases of the junction unmatched.

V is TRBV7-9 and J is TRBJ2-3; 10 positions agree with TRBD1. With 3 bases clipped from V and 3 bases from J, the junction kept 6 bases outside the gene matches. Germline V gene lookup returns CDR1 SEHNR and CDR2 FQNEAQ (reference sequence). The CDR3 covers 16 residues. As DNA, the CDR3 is TGTGCCAGCAGCTTCATGACAGGGGGCGCGACAGATACGCAGTATTTT. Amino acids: CASSFMTGGATDTQYF.

For the CDR3, the DNA is TGTGCCAGTAGTTCCCGGGCCCTAGCCGAGGGCACTGAAGCTTTCTTT. Translation gives CASSSRALAEGTEAFF. The V call is TRBV19, the J call TRBJ1-1; D is undetermined. V was cut by 5 bases and J by 4 bases, with 20 bases left in between. CDR1 is LNHDA, CDR2 SQIVND, per germline (reference sequence). The CDR3 totals 16 residues.

The DNA for the CDR3 is TGTGCCAGCAGTTGGAACAGGGGCTACGAGCAGTACTTC. It yields the protein CASSWNRGYEQYF. This rearrangement joins TRBV27 to TRBJ2-7, with 7 bases lining up with TRBD1. Germline CDR1 MNHEY, CDR2 SMNVEV (reference sequence). V trimming: 4 bases; J trimming: 3 bases; junction bases outside the gene matches: 3. The CDR3 runs 13 residues.

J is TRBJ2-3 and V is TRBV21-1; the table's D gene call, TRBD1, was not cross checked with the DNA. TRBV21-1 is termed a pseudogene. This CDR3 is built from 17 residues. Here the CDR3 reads CASSKGCSGQGTDTQYF. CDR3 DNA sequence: TGTGCCAGCAGCAAAGGATGTAGCGGACAGGGCACAGATACGCAGTATTTT.

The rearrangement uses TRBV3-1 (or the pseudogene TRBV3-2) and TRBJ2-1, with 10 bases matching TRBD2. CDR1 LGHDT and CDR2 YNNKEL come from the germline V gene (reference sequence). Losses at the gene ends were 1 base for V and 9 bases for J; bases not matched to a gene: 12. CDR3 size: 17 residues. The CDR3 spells CASSQVHLAGELGEQFF. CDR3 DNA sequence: TGTGCCAGCAGCCAAGTACATCTAGCGGGAGAGCTCGGTGAGCAGTTCTTC.

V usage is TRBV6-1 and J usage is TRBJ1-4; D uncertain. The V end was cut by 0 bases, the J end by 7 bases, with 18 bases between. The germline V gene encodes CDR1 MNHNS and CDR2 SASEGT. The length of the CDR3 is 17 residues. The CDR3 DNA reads TGTGCCAGCAGTGAAGCGCTTCGTGTCCAACGGGGTGAAAAACTGTTTTTT. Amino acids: CASSEALRVQRGEKLFF.

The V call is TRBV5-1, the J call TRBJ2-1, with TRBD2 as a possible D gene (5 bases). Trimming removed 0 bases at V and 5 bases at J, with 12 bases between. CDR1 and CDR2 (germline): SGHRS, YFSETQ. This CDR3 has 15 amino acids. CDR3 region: CASSLGTVPNNEQFF. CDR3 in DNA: TGCGCCAGCAGCTTGGGGACTGTACCAAACAATGAGCAGTTCTTC.

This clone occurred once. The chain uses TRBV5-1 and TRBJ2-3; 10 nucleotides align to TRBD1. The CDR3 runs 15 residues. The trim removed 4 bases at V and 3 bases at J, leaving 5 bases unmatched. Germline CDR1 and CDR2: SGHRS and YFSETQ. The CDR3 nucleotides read TGCGCCAGCAGCCCCGGACAGGGGGGTACAGATACGCAGTATTTT. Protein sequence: CASSPGQGGTDTQYF. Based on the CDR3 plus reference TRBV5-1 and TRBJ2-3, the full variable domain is KAGVTQTPRYLIKTRGQQVTLSCSPISGHRSVSWYQQTPGQGLQFLFEYFSETQRNKGNFPGRFSGRQFSNSRSEMNVSTLELGDSALYLCASSPGQGGTDTQYFGPGTRLTVL.

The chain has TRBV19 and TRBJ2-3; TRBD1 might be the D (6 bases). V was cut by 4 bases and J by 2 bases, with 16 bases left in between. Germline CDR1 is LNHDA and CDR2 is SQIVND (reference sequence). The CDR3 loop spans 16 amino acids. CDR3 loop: CASSTGQMPITDTQYF. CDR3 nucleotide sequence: TGTGCCAGTAGTACTGGACAGATGCCGATCACAGATACGCAGTATTTT.